This T cell receptor beta chain originates from a study of blood T cells in healthy people across ages. A second about 7 to 11 cycle PCR used barcoded and J-beta primers. Paired-end reads containing CDR3 totaled no fewer than 2.5 million for each sample. TCRdb reprocessed the 5' RACE reads via MiXCR and lists one record per CDR3 protein. The sample lists about 560,000 distinct CDR3 sequences, about 26% seen once, with 3.6% in the top ten. The CDR3 runs to 15 residues. Germline V gene data show CDR1 as LGHNT and CDR2 as FRNRAP. With 0 bases removed from V and 3 bases from J, the gap between germline ends came to 10 bases. In addition, the sample was reused for a study of T cells of mothers and their children.

Sequenced: blood. This chain uses TRBV12-5 with TRBJ2-3; D call uncertain. The TCR sequence derives from a boy aged 2 to 10 in good health. CDR3 in DNA: TGTGCTAGTGGTTTGGTACTTAGTTCAACAGATACGCAGTATTTT. Encoded protein: CASGLVLSSTDTQYF.